The 17 T cell receptor beta chains listed next were all sequenced from one sample in a study of T cell responses to AZD1222 COVID-19 vaccine. Sequencing was performed with immunoSEQ multiplex PCR; in TCRdb, only in-frame clones are kept and a portion is missing. The sample contains tens of thousands of clones, around 88% of which appear only once. The sequencing used peripheral blood, collected 28 days after the second AZD1222 dose. The source of these receptors is an adult who received the AZD1222 COVID-19 vaccine.

In its sample, this clone was seen a few times. The chain joins TRBV19 to TRBJ2-5; no definite D call. The CDR3 loop spans 14 amino acids. Germline CDR1 and CDR2: LNHDA and SQIVND (reference sequence). Between the trimmed V and J ends, which lost 4 bases and 2 bases, there was a span of 11 bases. The CDR3 DNA reads as TGTGCCAGTAGTACATGGCCAGAACAAGAGACCCAGTACTTC. Translation gives CASSTWPEQETQYF.

This chain uses TRBV11-3 with TRBJ1-1; no clear D gene. This CDR3 region has 12 residues. Deletions cut 3 bases from V and 7 bases from J, with 9 bases between. Germline assignment: CDR1 SGHNT and CDR2 YENEEA. Here the CDR3 DNA reads TGTGCCAGCAGCTTCTTATTGGTTGAAGCTTTCTTT. Its translation: CASSFLLVEAFF.

The rearrangement joins TRBV28 to TRBJ1-3; D remains unclear. This CDR3 is built from 13 residues. Trimming left V 3 bases short and J 1 base short, with 4 bases between. The V gene's germline CDR1 is MDHEN and CDR2 SYDVKM. In DNA form, the CDR3 reads TGTGCCAGCAGTTTGGGGTCTGGAAACACCATATATTTT. Translated, it gives CASSLGSGNTIYF.

The rearrangement uses TRBV12-3 or TRBV12-4 and TRBJ2-1; the D is unclear. V shed 0 bases and J shed 10 bases, with 4 bases lying between them. The CDR3 has 11 amino acids. The CDR3 DNA reads TGTGCCAGCAGTTTAGCCGGCGAGCAGTTCTTC. This codes for CASSLAGEQFF.

This clone has a single count. The V call is TRBV20-1, the J call TRBJ1-5; a possible D gene is TRBD1 (5 bases). This CDR3 is built from 13 residues. Trimming took 3 bases from V and 2 from J, leaving 8 bases between them. The germline V gene encodes CDR1 DFQATT and CDR2 SNEGSKA (reference sequence). The CDR3 coding sequence is TGCAGTGCTAGTTGGGGCGGCAATCAGCCCCAGCATTTT. Translating gives CSASWGGNQPQHF.

This clone was seen once. The chain links TRBV9 to TRBJ1-2; perhaps TRBD1 as D (6 bases). CDR3 length: 14 residues. CDR1 SGDLS and CDR2 YYNGEE come from the germline V gene. Trimming shortened V by 0 bases and J by 5 bases, and 11 bases separated the two germline ends. The CDR3 DNA follows: TGTGCCAGCAGCGTAGAACAGGGTCGGTATGGCTACACCTTC. Protein: CASSVEQGRYGYTF.

This clone was seen a handful of times. J is TRBJ1-2 and V is TRBV6-5; a possible D gene is TRBD1 (5 bases). The V end lost 6 bases, the J end lost 4 bases, and 9 bases lay between the germline ends. This CDR3 spans 12 amino acids. Germline loops: CDR1 MNHEY, CDR2 SVGAGI. CDR3 nucleotides: TGTGCCAGCAGAGGGACGGTCTATGGCTACACCTTC. Encoded protein: CASRGTVYGYTF.

The chain recombines TRBV2 with TRBJ1-2, with D hard to call. Germline assignment: CDR1 SNHLY and CDR2 FYNNEI. The CDR3 length is 15 residues. The V and J ends lost 0 bases and 4 bases respectively, with 12 bases between them. In DNA, the CDR3 is TGTGCCAGCAGTGAAGCCCCTGGTTGGAGCTATGGCTACACCTTC. It yields the protein CASSEAPGWSYGYTF.

This sequence joins TRBV11-2 and TRBJ2-5, with unresolved D. There are 13 residues in the CDR3. V lost 4 bases and J lost 5, with 11 bases in between. CDR1 is SGHAT, CDR2 FQNNGV, per germline. This CDR3 is CASSSSRQETQYF. The CDR3 nucleotides read TGTGCCAGCAGCTCATCACGGCAGGAGACCCAGTACTTC.

The rearrangement links TRBV5-1 to TRBJ1-3, with 7 bases matching TRBD1. The trim removed 0 bases at V and 1 base at J, leaving 7 bases unmatched. The CDR3 has 17 amino acids. CDR1 SGHRS and CDR2 YFSETQ come from the germline V gene. CDR3 residues: CASSLASVRGSGNTIYF. The CDR3 nucleotides are TGCGCCAGCAGCTTGGCCTCCGTCAGGGGGTCTGGAAACACCATATATTTT.

The chain couples TRBV2 to TRBJ2-2; maybe TRBD2 (6 bases). Germline CDR1 and CDR2: SNHLY and FYNNEI. The CDR3 spans 15 residues. Trimming pared 6 bases from V and 10 bases from J, leaving 21 bases between. DNA for the CDR3: TGTGCCAGCAGCCCAGGGAGGACTCGAGACGAGGAGCTGTTTTTT. Its protein product is CASSPGRTRDEELFF.

The chain couples TRBV7-8 to TRBJ1-6, with D possibly matching TRBD1 (6 bases). CDR3 length equals 16 residues. The germline V gene encodes CDR1 SGHVS and CDR2 FQNEAQ. V dropped 4 bases and J dropped 10 bases, with 20 bases sitting between them. DNA for the CDR3: TGTGCCAGCAGCTCGTGGGGGGCGCCAGGGGAGTCACCCCTCCACTTT. This encodes CASSSWGAPGESPLHF.

In regard to this clone: The junction departs from the called germline gene at one end, perhaps through a read error. The rearrangement links TRBV9 to TRBJ1-5; D unresolved. CDR1 is SGDLS, CDR2 YYNGEE, per germline. The CDR3 covers 15 residues. CDR3: CASNVEGNRDQPQHF. CDR3 DNA sequence: TGTGCCAGCAACGTAGAGGGAAACAGAGATCAGCCCCAGCATTTT.

The rearrangement links TRBV23-1 to TRBJ1-3; no definite D call. TRBV23-1 is designated an ORF whose function remains uncertain. This CDR3 region has 19 residues. Trimming left V 3 bases short and J 0 bases short, with 21 bases between. CDR3 coding DNA: TGCGCCAGCAGTCACGTGGCGAGGGTCTACCAGACCTCTGGAAACACCATATATTTT. Its translation is CASSHVARVYQTSGNTIYF.

The V and J genes are TRBV6-5 and TRBJ1-4; 7 bases match TRBD1. V lost 0 bases to trimming and J lost 8 bases; unmatched junction nucleotides: 6. Germline CDR1 is MNHEY and CDR2 is SVGAGI. The CDR3 extends over 15 amino acids. In DNA form, the CDR3 reads TGTGCCAGCAGTTACTCCCCGGGACAGTGGGAAAAACTGTTTTTT. Its translation is CASSYSPGQWEKLFF.

The gene calls are TRBV9 and TRBJ2-1, with TRBD2 matching 8 bases. This CDR3 has 16 residues. The V gene's germline CDR1 is SGDLS and CDR2 YYNGEE. V gave up 6 bases and J gave up 0 bases; unmatched junction bases: 8. CDR3 sequence: CASNPSGHYSYNEQFF. CDR3 sequence (DNA): TGTGCCAGCAACCCTAGCGGGCACTACTCCTACAATGAGCAGTTCTTC.

The CDR3: CASSLGTASYEQYF. CDR3 nucleotide sequence: TGTGCCAGCAGCTTAGGAACGGCCTCCTACGAGCAGTACTTC. The chain couples TRBV7-9 to TRBJ2-7, with D unclear. The CDR3 runs to 14 residues. Germline CDR1 reads SEHNR; CDR2 reads FQNEAQ (reference sequence). Trimming shortened V by 1 base and J by 0 bases, and 7 bases separated the two germline ends.